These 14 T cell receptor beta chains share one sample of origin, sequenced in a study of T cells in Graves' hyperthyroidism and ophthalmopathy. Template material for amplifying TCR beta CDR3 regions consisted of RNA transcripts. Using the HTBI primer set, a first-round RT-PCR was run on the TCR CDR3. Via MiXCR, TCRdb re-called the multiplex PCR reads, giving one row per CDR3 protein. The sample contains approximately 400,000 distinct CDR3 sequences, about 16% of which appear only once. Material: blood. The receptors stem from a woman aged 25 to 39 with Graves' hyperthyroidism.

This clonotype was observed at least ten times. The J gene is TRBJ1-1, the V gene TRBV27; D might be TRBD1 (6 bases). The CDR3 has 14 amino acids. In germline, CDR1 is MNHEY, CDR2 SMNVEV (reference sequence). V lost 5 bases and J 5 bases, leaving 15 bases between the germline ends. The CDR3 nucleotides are TGTGCCAGCAGTGCGATTCAGGGGAGGACTGAAGCTTTCTTT. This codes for CASSAIQGRTEAFF.

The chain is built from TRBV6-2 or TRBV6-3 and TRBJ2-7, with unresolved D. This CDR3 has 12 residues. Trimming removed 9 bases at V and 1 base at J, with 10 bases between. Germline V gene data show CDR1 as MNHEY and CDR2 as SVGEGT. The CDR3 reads CASEGLSYEQYF. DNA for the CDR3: TGTGCCAGTGAAGGGCTTTCCTACGAGCAGTACTTC.

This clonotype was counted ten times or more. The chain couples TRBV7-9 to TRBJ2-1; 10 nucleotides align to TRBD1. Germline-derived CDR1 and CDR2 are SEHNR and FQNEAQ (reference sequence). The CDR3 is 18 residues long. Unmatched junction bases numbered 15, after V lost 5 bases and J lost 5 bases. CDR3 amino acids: CASSPGTGARGFNNEQFF. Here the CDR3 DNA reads TGTGCCAGCAGCCCAGGGACAGGGGCCCGCGGGTTTAACAATGAGCAGTTCTTC.

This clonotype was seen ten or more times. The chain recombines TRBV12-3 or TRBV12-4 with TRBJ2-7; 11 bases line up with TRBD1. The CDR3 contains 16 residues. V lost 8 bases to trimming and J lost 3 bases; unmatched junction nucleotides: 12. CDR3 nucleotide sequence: TGTGCCAGCCAACCGGCCGCCGGGACAGGGGGCTACGAGCAGTACTTC. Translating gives CASQPAAGTGGYEQYF.

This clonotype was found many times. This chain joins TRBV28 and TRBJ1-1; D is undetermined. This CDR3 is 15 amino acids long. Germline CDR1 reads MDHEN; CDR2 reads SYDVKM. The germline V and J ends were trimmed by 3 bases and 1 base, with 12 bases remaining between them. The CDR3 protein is CASSLVLLSNTEAFF. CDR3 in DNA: TGTGCCAGCAGTTTGGTCCTACTATCGAACACTGAAGCTTTCTTT.

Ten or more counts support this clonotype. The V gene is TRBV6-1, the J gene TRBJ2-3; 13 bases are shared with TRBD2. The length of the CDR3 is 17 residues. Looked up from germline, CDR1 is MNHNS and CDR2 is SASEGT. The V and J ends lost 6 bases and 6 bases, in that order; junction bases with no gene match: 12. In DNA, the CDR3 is TGTGCCAGCAGCCTCCGGGGCGGACTAGCGGGAGCCGATACGCAGTATTTT. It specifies CASSLRGGLAGADTQYF.

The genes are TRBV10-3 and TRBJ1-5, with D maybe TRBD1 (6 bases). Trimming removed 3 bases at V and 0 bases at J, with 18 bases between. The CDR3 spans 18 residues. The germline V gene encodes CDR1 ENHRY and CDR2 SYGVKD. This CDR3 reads CAISDPGHGDYSNQPQHF. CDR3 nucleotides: TGTGCCATCAGTGATCCGGGACACGGAGACTATAGCAATCAGCCCCAGCATTTT.

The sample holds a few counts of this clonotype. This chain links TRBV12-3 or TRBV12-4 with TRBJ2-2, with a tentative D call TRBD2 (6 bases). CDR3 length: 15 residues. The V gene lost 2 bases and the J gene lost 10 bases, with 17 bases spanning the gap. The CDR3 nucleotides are TGTGCCAGCAGTTTACGGGTGGGAGGATGGGTGGAGCTGTTTTTT. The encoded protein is CASSLRVGGWVELFF.

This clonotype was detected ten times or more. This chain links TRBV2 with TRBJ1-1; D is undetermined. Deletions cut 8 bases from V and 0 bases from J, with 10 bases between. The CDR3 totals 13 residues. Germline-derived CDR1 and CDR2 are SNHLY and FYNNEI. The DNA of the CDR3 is TGTGCCAGCGGAACCGATGTGAACACTGAAGCTTTCTTT. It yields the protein CASGTDVNTEAFF. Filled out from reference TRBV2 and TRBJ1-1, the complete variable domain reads EPEVTQTPSHQVTQMGQEVILRCVPISNHLYFYWYRQILGQKVEFLVSFYNNEISEKSEIFDDQFSVERPDGSNFTLKIRSTKLEDSAMYFCASGTDVNTEAFFGQGTRLTVV.

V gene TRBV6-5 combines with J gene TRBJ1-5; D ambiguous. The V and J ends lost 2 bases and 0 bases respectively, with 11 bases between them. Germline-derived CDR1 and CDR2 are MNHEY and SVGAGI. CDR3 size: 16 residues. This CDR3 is CASSYPGRSSNQPQHF. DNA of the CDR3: TGTGCCAGCAGTTACCCGGGGAGAAGTAGCAATCAGCCCCAGCATTTT.

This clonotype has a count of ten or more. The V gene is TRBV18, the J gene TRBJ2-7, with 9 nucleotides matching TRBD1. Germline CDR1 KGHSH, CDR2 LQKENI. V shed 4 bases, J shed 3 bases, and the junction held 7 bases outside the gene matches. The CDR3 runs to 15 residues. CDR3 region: CASSLRTGEDYEQYF. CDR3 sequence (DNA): TGTGCCAGCTCACTACGGACAGGGGAAGACTACGAGCAGTACTTC.

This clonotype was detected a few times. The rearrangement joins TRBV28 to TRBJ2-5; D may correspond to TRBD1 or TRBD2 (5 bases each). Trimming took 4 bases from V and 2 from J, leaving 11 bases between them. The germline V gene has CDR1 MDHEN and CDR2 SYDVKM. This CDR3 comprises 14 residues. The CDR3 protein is CASSSGDGQETQYF. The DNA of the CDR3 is TGTGCCAGCAGTTCCGGGGACGGGCAAGAGACCCAGTACTTC.

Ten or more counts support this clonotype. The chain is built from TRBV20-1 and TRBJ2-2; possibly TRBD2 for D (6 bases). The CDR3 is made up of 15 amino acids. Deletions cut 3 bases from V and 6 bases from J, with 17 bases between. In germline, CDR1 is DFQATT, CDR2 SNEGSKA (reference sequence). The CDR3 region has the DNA TGCAGTGCTAGTGGAGGACTACTGACGGCCGGGGAGCTGTTTTTT. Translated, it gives CSASGGLLTAGELFF.

Here the CDR3 reads CSATPGGSYNEQFF. The CDR3 DNA follows: TGCAGTGCTACCCCAGGGGGCTCCTACAATGAGCAGTTCTTC. J is TRBJ2-1 and V is TRBV20-1; 7 bases fit TRBD1. CDR3 length: 14 residues. Germline CDR1 is DFQATT and CDR2 is SNEGSKA (reference sequence). V was clipped by 4 bases and J by 0 bases; unmatched bases: 3.